This TCR beta chain was retrieved from a study of PD-1 blockade in classical Hodgkin lymphoma (dated by TCRdb to the early 2020s). Background on the whole study: Nivolumab dosing was 3 mg/kg intravenously every 2 weeks, continuing until either disease progression or unacceptable toxicity. A peripheral blood immune signature of response to PD-1 blockade in classical Hodgkin lymphoma was defined using TCR beta sequencing and CyTOF.

This specimen's time point label, per the study, means: cycle 4 day 1 (C4D1), after more than 5 weeks of nivolumab. All trial patients had relapsed after autologous stem cell transplantation, with cohorts A, B and C differing in prior brentuximab vedotin exposure. A total of fewer than 65 patients with relapsed/refractory classical Hodgkin lymphoma made up the trial cohort, and each patient's best overall response was complete response, partial response or progressive disease. Single-agent nivolumab was administered to trial patients in the multi-cohort phase II CheckMate 205 trial. An independent review committee assessed best overall response by applying the 2007 International Working Group response criteria. Trial PBMCs were obtained immediately prior to nivolumab initiation (C1D1) and on therapy at cycle 2 day 1 and cycle 4 day 1. Peripheral blood was collected in 8 mL Vacutainer Cell Preparation Tubes, from which PBMCs were isolated by centrifugation and then cryopreserved.

Remarks on this clone: Its antigen has not been determined. No much larger clone exists at a distance of one base, and base qualities are not known.

Study-wide conclusions, independent of this receptor: The study was restricted to a single clinical trial cohort, and the causes of repertoire differences, possibly disease activity or prior therapy, were left undefined. CD4+ but not CD8+ TCR diversity rose significantly by C4D1 (p=0.0027 vs p=0.16), most apparent in complete responders (p=0.02). Trial patients achieving complete response had baseline diversity similar to newly diagnosed patients, whereas partial responders and progressors had significantly lower diversity. Patients starting nivolumab less than 1 year after ASCT had lower diversity and were excluded from later analyses to avoid confounding by immune reconstitution. Baseline TCR diversity was reported to be lower in newly diagnosed patients than in healthy donors, and even lower in relapsed/refractory patients.

The Qiagen DNeasy kit was used to extract genomic DNA both from unsorted PBMCs and from the negatively selected CD4+ and CD8+ fractions. TCR beta CDR3 regions were subjected to amplification by immunoSEQ multiplex PCR with primers that anneal to V and J segments. A synthetic immune receptor repertoire was used to minimize amplification bias, and any residual bias was removed computationally once sequencing was done. The study's own analysis went as follows. Custom Python scripts were used to quantify repertoire diversity as the Shannon entropy index. Unsorted, CD4+ and CD8+ repertoires were examined separately, except in combined analyses, for which CD4+ and CD8+ sequences were merged in silico. Clonal expansion was defined as a frequency increase of at least 2-fold after treatment compared with C1D1, and clones undetected at baseline were assigned a pseudocount of 0.5. Singleton clones were defined as clones with 0 or 1 copy at C1D1, and non-singleton clones were defined as clones with 2 or more copies. By matching protein sequences in sorted samples from the same patient, clones expanded in unsorted samples were annotated as CD4+, CD8+ or unknown. Wilcoxon tests on paired samples were used to test diversity changes from C1D1 to C4D1. What TCRdb holds here is the immuneACCESS table cut down to in-frame rearrangements. Part of the clones is not present; checked against another copy, under half of the missing clones reflect an unresolved V gene, and the others are unexplained. V and J calls and clone size follow that table, whereas D and trimming were derived from the DNA. This sample has 20,000 to 25,000 clones in its table, and roughly 71% of those were observed once. Approximately 21% of the sample rests with the top ten.

The CDR1 and CDR2 encoded by the germline V gene are SGHTA and FQGTGA. Between the V and J ends, shortened by 1 base and 3 bases respectively, the junction contains 15 bases. CDR3 length: 17 amino acids, cysteine to phenylalanine. Kept here is only the CDR3 DNA, which spans 51 bases and is read in frame from base 1. Sequenced here: peripheral blood mononuclear cells (PBMCs), sampled before the fourth cycle of nivolumab. The receptor chain draws on TRBV7-3 and TRBJ2-2; the D gene cannot be resolved beyond TRBD1 or TRBD2, each matching 6 bases. This sequence originates from a human donor with classical Hodgkin lymphoma. The nucleotides are TGTGCCAGCAGCTTAAATGTTGGGGGGCGATACACCGGGGAGCTGTTTTTT. It codes for CASSLNVGGRYTGELFF.